The clone carrying this T cell receptor (beta chain) has a handful of counts. These data come from a study of T cells in Graves' hyperthyroidism and ophthalmopathy. Study as a whole: Peripheral blood was acquired at first diagnosis, ahead of any therapy whatsoever.

Patients were aged 18 to 65, had disease duration under 2 months, and had newly diagnosed hyperthyroidism. RNA transcripts yielded amplified TCR beta CDR3 regions. The TCR CDR3 first-round RT-PCR relied on the HTBI primer set. Via MiXCR, TCRdb re-called the multiplex PCR reads, giving one row per CDR3 protein. The table records a few hundred thousand distinct CDR3 sequences, approximately 15% of them present only once. The sequenced sample consisted of blood. The receptor comes from a woman aged 18-35 years with Graves' hyperthyroidism.

The CDR3 DNA sequence: TGTGCCAGCAGCCAAGATAGTCTGCGGGGAGGTGGCTACACCTTC. This gives the protein CASSQDSLRGGGYTF. The chain combines TRBV4-2 with TRBJ1-2, with no clear D. In germline, CDR1 is LGHNA, CDR2 YNFKEQ. V gave up 0 bases and J gave up 7 bases, with 15 bases separating them. The CDR3 sequence is 15 residues long.